Below are 28 T cell receptor beta chains sequenced from a single sample in a study of T-cell memory formation after mild COVID-19. Using its own MiXCR run on the 5' RACE reads, TCRdb lists one record per CDR3 protein. Altogether 85,000 to 120,000 distinct CDR3 sequences are present, over 15% being singletons, with the ten largest covering more than 25%. Sequencing was carried out using PBMCs or a T cell subset sorted from them (not recorded which). The receptors here all came from an adult woman who had mild COVID-19 (a few samples of this study predate the infection). Cell type and time point are not known.

The chain recombines TRBV6-5 with TRBJ2-1; D is unresolved. The CDR3 runs 10 residues. Germline V gene sequence: CDR1 MNHEY, CDR2 SVGAGI. V lost 4 bases, J lost 12 bases, and 7 bases lay in between. The CDR3 loop reads CASSFPAQFF. In DNA form, the CDR3 reads TGTGCCAGCAGTTTCCCGGCGCAGTTCTTC.

The genes are TRBV7-9 and TRBJ2-6, with a weak D call TRBD1 (5 bases). V was trimmed by 3 bases and J by 2 bases, leaving 14 bases between them. Per germline, CDR1 SEHNR and CDR2 FQNEAQ (reference sequence). This CDR3 is built from 17 residues. CDR3 amino acids: CASSLGKGKTGANVLTF. The CDR3 DNA reads as TGTGCCAGCAGCTTGGGGAAGGGGAAAACTGGGGCCAACGTCCTGACTTTC. Full variable domain (outside the CDR3, taken from reference TRBV7-9 and TRBJ2-6): DTGVSQNPRHKITKRGQNVTFRCDPISEHNRLYWYRQTLGQGPEFLTYFQNEAQLEKSRLLSDRFSAERPKGSFSTLEIQRTEQGDSAMYLCASSLGKGKTGANVLTFGAGSRLTVL.

This clonotype was seen more than once but under ten times. The V call is TRBV10-3, the J call TRBJ1-5; maybe TRBD1 (6 bases). From germline, CDR1 is ENHRY and CDR2 SYGVKD. This CDR3 region has 13 residues. Trimming cost V 5 bases and J 7 bases, with 12 bases left between them. This chain's CDR3 is CAISNRAGQPQHF. The CDR3 bases are TGTGCCATCAGTAACAGGGCCGGACAGCCCCAGCATTTT.

This clonotype has a count of ten or more. The V gene is TRBV10-3, the J gene TRBJ1-1; 8 bases match TRBD1. Trimming cost V 2 bases and J 3 bases; bases outside gene matches: 8. Germline CDR1 reads ENHRY; CDR2 reads SYGVKD. This CDR3 region has 16 residues. The chain's CDR3 is CAISEPDRGGHTEAFF. Written as DNA, the CDR3 is TGTGCCATCAGTGAGCCTGACAGGGGTGGGCACACTGAAGCTTTCTTT.

A few counts support this clonotype. The CDR3 coding sequence is TGCGCCAGCAGCCAAGATGGGGACTCCCTTCTCTCAGATACGCAGTATTTT. This gives the protein CASSQDGDSLLSDTQYF. This chain uses TRBV4-1 with TRBJ2-3, with a weak D call TRBD2 (6 bases). The CDR3 is 17 amino acids. V was cut by 0 bases and J by 4 bases, with 17 bases left in between. From germline, CDR1 is MGHRA and CDR2 YSYEKL.

The chain couples TRBV20-1 to TRBJ1-3; D unclear. This CDR3 is 14 amino acids long. V lost 0 bases and J lost 4, with 10 bases in between. Germline V lookup: CDR1 DFQATT, CDR2 SNEGSKA (reference sequence). CDR3 in DNA: TGCAGTGCTAGAGATCTCCGGCGAGGAAACACCATATATTTT. Translating it yields CSARDLRRGNTIYF.

This clonotype was seen a few times. This chain joins TRBV5-1 and TRBJ1-1; D remains ambiguous. The germline gives CDR1 SGHRS, CDR2 YFSETQ. Trimming cost V 4 bases and J 8 bases, with 21 bases left between them. This CDR3 has 15 amino acids. The CDR3 loop reads CASSRLSYSTEEAFF. The CDR3 DNA follows: TGCGCCAGCAGCCGCCTCTCCTACTCGACGGAAGAAGCTTTCTTT.

The chain uses TRBV15 and TRBJ2-7, with TRBD2 identical over 13 bases. Germline loops: CDR1 LNHNV, CDR2 YYDKDF (reference sequence). The CDR3 covers 17 residues. V was pared by 0 bases and J by 4 bases, with 6 bases of the junction left unmatched. The CDR3 reads CATSRDWGTSGEYEQYF. In nucleotides, the CDR3 is TGTGCCACCAGCAGAGATTGGGGGACTAGCGGGGAATACGAGCAGTACTTC.

This clonotype was seen a handful of times. The chain combines TRBV7-2 with TRBJ1-3; D is undetermined. Between the trimmed V and J ends, which lost 3 bases and 0 bases, there was a span of 9 bases. Germline V CDR1 and CDR2: SGHTA, FQGNSA. This CDR3 comprises 15 residues. The CDR3: CASSFDGSSGNTIYF. The CDR3 bases are TGTGCCAGCAGCTTTGACGGATCCTCTGGAAACACCATATATTTT.

The table lists this clonotype with a few counts. The V call is TRBV15, the J call TRBJ1-1; D gene uncertain. Between the trimmed V and J ends, which lost 0 bases and 3 bases, there was a span of 8 bases. The germline CDR1 and CDR2 sequences are LNHNV and YYDKDF (reference sequence). This CDR3 has 14 amino acids. Here the CDR3 DNA reads TGTGCCACCAGCAGAGATCGGGGAGACACTGAAGCTTTCTTT. Its protein product is CATSRDRGDTEAFF.

Note on this clonotype: Germline and junction disagree at one end, which may indicate a read error. The chain couples TRBV5-1 to TRBJ2-1; D gene unclear. Germline CDR1 is SGHRS and CDR2 is YFSETQ. The CDR3 consists of 15 residues. CDR3 DNA sequence: TGCGCCAGCAACTTGGAGTCTGGGGTTGGCAATGAGCAGTTCTTC. This gives the protein CASNLESGVGNEQFF.

The chain is built from TRBV15 and TRBJ2-3, with D possibly TRBD2 on 5 matching bases. The CDR3 covers 15 residues. V lost 3 bases, J lost 4 bases, and 14 bases lay in between. The germline CDR1 and CDR2 sequences are LNHNV and YYDKDF (reference sequence). The CDR3 region is CATSRTTSGADTQYF. In DNA form, the CDR3 reads TGTGCCACCAGCAGGACAACTAGTGGAGCAGATACGCAGTATTTT.

This clonotype was observed a few times. The V and J genes are TRBV24-1 and TRBJ2-1; 7 bases align to TRBD2. V lost 3 bases, J lost 2 bases, and 3 bases stayed unmatched. The CDR3 runs 15 residues. Germline-derived CDR1 and CDR2 are KGHDR and SFDVKD. The CDR3 DNA follows: TGTGCCACCAGTGATCTCCGGGAGGCCTACAATGAGCAGTTCTTC. This sequence encodes CATSDLREAYNEQFF.

The table lists this clonotype with a few counts. The chain uses TRBV7-9 and TRBJ2-5; 8 bases match TRBD2. From germline, CDR1 is SEHNR and CDR2 FQNEAQ (reference sequence). The CDR3 is made up of 13 amino acids. V trimming: 4 bases; J trimming: 5 bases; junction bases outside the gene matches: 3. The CDR3 DNA reads TGTGCCAGCAGCTCCCGGGGGGGGGAGACCCAGTACTTC. It encodes CASSSRGGETQYF.

The sample holds many counts of this clonotype. The CDR3 reads CASSQDSLAGVGETQYF. The CDR3 nucleotides are TGCGCCAGCAGCCAAGATAGCCTAGCGGGAGTAGGAGAGACCCAGTACTTC. V is TRBV4-3 and J is TRBJ2-5; 10 nucleotides line up with TRBD2. The CDR3 spans 17 residues. J gave up 4 bases and V 0 bases, and 8 bases lay outside the gene matches. The germline V gene has CDR1 LGHNA and CDR2 YSLEER.

This rearrangement joins TRBV6-1 to TRBJ2-1; 8 nucleotides match TRBD2. The CDR3 consists of 15 residues. CDR1 MNHNS and CDR2 SASEGT come from the germline V gene. V lost 6 bases and J lost 8; bases outside the gene matches: 12. The CDR3 DNA reads as TGTGCCAGCAGCCCTTGGAGGACTAGCAGCGATGAGCAGTTCTTC. Its protein is CASSPWRTSSDEQFF.

The gene calls are TRBV4-3 and TRBJ2-1, with D hard to call. The length of the CDR3 is 11 residues. V lost 1 base to trimming and J lost 9 bases, with 4 bases between them. Germline CDR1 and CDR2: LGHNA and YSLEER. The CDR3 is CASSQGGEQFF. The CDR3 region has the DNA TGCGCCAGCAGCCAAGGGGGTGAGCAGTTCTTC.

This clonotype was recorded at least ten times. This sequence joins TRBV7-7 and TRBJ2-1; 12 nucleotides agree with TRBD2. The CDR3 consists of 18 residues. Losses at the gene ends were 4 bases for V and 7 bases for J; bases not matched to a gene: 14. Germline assignment: CDR1 SSHAT and CDR2 FNYEAQ (reference sequence). The CDR3 coding sequence is TGTGCCAGCAGCTCAGGCGCACTAGCGGGGGGTGCATATAATGAGCAGTTCTTC. Protein product: CASSSGALAGGAYNEQFF. The full variable domain, with the rest looked up from reference TRBV7-7 and TRBJ2-1, is GAGVSQSPRYKVTKRGQDVTLRCDPISSHATLYWYQQALGQGPEFLTYFNYEAQPDKSGLPSDRFSAERPEGSISTLTIQRTEQRDSAMYRCASSSGALAGGAYNEQFFGPGTRLTVL.

The chain links TRBV12-3 or TRBV12-4 to TRBJ2-1, with D perhaps given as TRBD1 or TRBD2 (5 bases each). This CDR3 comprises 15 residues. Trimming shortened V by 5 bases and J by 8 bases, and 19 bases separated the two germline ends. The CDR3 here is CASSESGPQGYEQFF. DNA of the CDR3: TGTGCCAGCAGTGAGAGCGGACCCCAGGGCTATGAGCAGTTCTTC.

This clonotype was counted a few times. The chain uses TRBV11-2 and TRBJ2-5; 12 nucleotides match TRBD2. Germline V gives CDR1 SGHAT, CDR2 FQNNGV. Trimming at V came to 5 bases and at J to 5 bases, leaving 6 bases not matched to a gene. The CDR3 has 15 residues. The CDR3 sequence is CASSPTGTSGETQYF. CDR3 sequence (DNA): TGTGCCAGCAGCCCAACTGGGACTAGCGGGGAGACCCAGTACTTC. Variable domain in full (rest from reference TRBV11-2 and TRBJ2-5): EAGVAQSPRYKIIEKRQSVAFWCNPISGHATLYWYQQILGQGPKLLIQFQNNGVVDDSQLPKDRFSAERLKGVDSTLKIQPAKLEDSAVYLCASSPTGTSGETQYFGPGTRLLVL.

This clonotype was seen a few times. The gene calls are TRBV4-1 and TRBJ2-2, with 8 bases that match TRBD2. Germline V gene data show CDR1 as MGHRA and CDR2 as YSYEKL. This CDR3 spans 16 amino acids. V shed 1 base and J 4 bases; nucleotides not matched to a gene: 5. CDR3 sequence (DNA): TGCGCCAGCAGCCAAGGGCGGGGGGTGTCCACCGGGGAGCTGTTTTTT. This encodes CASSQGRGVSTGELFF.

This chain joins TRBV2 and TRBJ1-5; D gene ambiguous. V was clipped by 0 bases and J by 0 bases, with 6 bases between them. Per germline, CDR1 SNHLY and CDR2 FYNNEI. The CDR3 totals 15 residues. CDR3: CASSEAVPSNQPQHF. The CDR3 nucleotides read TGTGCCAGCAGTGAAGCAGTACCTAGCAATCAGCCCCAGCATTTT.

Within the sample, this clonotype is medium-sized. The gene calls are TRBV6-5 and TRBJ2-5; a possible D gene is TRBD1 (6 bases). Germline CDR1 MNHEY, CDR2 SVGAGI. CDR3 size: 14 residues. V shed 6 bases and J shed 2 bases, with 13 bases lying between them. CDR3 sequence: CASSLAGEQETQYF. The CDR3 DNA follows: TGTGCCAGCAGCCTTGCAGGGGAGCAAGAGACCCAGTACTTC.

This clonotype has more than one count but fewer than ten. This chain connects TRBV29-1 to TRBJ2-4; 7 bases fit TRBD2. The CDR3 extends over 15 amino acids. Germline CDR1 is SQVTM and CDR2 is ANQGSEA. J was trimmed by 8 bases and V by 7 bases; bases with no gene match: 17. CDR3 nucleotides: TGCAGCGCCCAACCCCGGGGAGGGCTGACGGACATTCAGTACTTC. This translates into CSAQPRGGLTDIQYF.

This clonotype was seen only a few times. The chain links TRBV25-1 to TRBJ2-7; 8 bases are shared with TRBD1. The CDR3 is made up of 15 amino acids. With 4 bases clipped from V and 5 bases from J, the junction kept 10 bases outside the gene matches. The germline V gene has CDR1 MGHDK and CDR2 SYGVNS. The CDR3 reads CASSGLGTGEDEQYF. For the CDR3, the DNA is TGTGCCAGCAGTGGCCTTGGGACAGGCGAGGACGAGCAGTACTTC.

The rearrangement links TRBV4-1 to TRBJ2-1; TRBD2 is a possible D gene (6 bases). The CDR3 is 15 amino acids. Germline-derived CDR1 and CDR2 are MGHRA and YSYEKL. V gave up 4 bases and J gave up 5 bases, with 15 bases separating them. The CDR3 sequence: CASSPVGRINNEQFF. The CDR3 DNA sequence: TGCGCCAGCAGCCCGGTCGGGAGAATCAACAATGAGCAGTTCTTC.

This clonotype was observed a handful of times. No DNA is shown, since the ends of the CDR3 on it are uncertain; the CDR3 is the one TCRdb lists. The chain combines TRBV7-2 with TRBJ2-2; the tabulated D call, TRBD2, remains unverified against the DNA. Both ends counted, the CDR3 spans 18 residues. Germline V lookup: CDR1 SGHTA, CDR2 FQGNSA. CDR3 sequence: CASSPRQRTSGTPGSCFF.

The chain has TRBV5-4 and TRBJ2-7, with a weak D call TRBD1 (5 bases). CDR3 size: 16 residues. Per germline, CDR1 SGHNT and CDR2 YYREEE (reference sequence). The ends were cut back, 2 bases at V and 0 bases at J, with 15 bases in the middle. The CDR3 nucleotides are TGTGCCAGCAGCTTCCGGACAATGCGAAACTCCTACGAGCAGTACTTC. Protein sequence: CASSFRTMRNSYEQYF.